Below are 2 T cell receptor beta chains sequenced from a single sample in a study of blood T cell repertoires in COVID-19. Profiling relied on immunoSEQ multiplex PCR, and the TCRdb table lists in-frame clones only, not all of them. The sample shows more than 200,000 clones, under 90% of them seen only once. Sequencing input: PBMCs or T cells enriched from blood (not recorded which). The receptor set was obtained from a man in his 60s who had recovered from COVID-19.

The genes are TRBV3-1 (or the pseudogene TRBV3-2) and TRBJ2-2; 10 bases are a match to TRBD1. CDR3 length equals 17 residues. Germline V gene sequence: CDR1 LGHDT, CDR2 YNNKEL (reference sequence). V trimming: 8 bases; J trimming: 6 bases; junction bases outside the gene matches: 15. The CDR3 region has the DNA TGTGCCAGCTCTAGAGATGGGACAGGGGTTTTTTCCGGGGAGCTGTTTTTT. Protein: CASSRDGTGVFSGELFF.

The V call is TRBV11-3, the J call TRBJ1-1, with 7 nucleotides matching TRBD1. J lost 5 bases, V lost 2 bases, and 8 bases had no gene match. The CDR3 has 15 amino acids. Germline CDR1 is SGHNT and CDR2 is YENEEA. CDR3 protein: CASSLYRGVGTEAFF. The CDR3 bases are TGTGCCAGCAGCTTATACAGGGGAGTGGGAACTGAAGCTTTCTTT. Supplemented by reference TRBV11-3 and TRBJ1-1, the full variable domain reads EAGVVQSPRYKIIEKKQPVAFWCNPISGHNTLYWYLQNLGQGPELLIRYENEEAVDDSQLPKDRFSAERLKGVDSTLKIQPAELGDSAVYLCASSLYRGVGTEAFFGQGTRLTVV.